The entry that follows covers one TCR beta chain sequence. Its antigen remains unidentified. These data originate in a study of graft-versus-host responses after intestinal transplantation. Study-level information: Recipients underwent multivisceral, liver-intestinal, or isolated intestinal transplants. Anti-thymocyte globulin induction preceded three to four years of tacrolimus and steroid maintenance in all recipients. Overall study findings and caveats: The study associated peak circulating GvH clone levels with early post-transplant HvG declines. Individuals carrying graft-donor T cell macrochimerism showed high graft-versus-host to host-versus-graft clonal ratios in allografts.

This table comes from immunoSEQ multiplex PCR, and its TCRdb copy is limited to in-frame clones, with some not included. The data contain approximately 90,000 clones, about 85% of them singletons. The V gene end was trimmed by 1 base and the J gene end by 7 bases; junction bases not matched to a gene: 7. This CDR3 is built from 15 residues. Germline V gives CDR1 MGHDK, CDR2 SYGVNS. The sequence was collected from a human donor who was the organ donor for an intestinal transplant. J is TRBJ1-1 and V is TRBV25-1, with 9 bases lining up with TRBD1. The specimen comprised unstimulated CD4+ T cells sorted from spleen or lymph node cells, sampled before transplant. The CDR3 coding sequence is TGTGCCAGCAGTGAATTTGGACAGGGGAGGGGTGAAGCTTTCTTT. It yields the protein CASSEFGQGRGEAFF.